These 29 T cell receptor beta chains originate from one sample sequenced in a study of blood T cell repertoires in COVID-19. Here immunoSEQ multiplex PCR was the method, and the copy in TCRdb shows in-frame clones only, minus some. In the table there are under 75,000 clones, 80% to 90% of which are singletons. Sequencing was done on a sample of peripheral blood. These TCRs come from a man aged 50 or older with acute or convalescent COVID-19.

The rearrangement joins TRBV10-3 to TRBJ1-2, with 8 positions matching TRBD1. The germline V gene has CDR1 ENHRY and CDR2 SYGVKD. The V and J ends lost 8 bases and 3 bases, in that order; junction bases with no gene match: 8. The CDR3 has 14 residues. The CDR3 DNA follows: TGTGCCATCTACCAGGGGGCTCTCGACTATGGCTACACCTTC. Amino acid sequence: CAIYQGALDYGYTF.

This clone has only one observation. The chain recombines TRBV7-9 with TRBJ1-5; 9 nucleotides line up with TRBD1. The V gene end was trimmed by 5 bases and the J gene end by 2 bases; junction bases not matched to a gene: 13. The CDR3 consists of 18 residues. Per the germline V gene, CDR1 is SEHNR and CDR2 is FQNEAQ (reference sequence). CDR3 sequence reads: CASSDTGQGSLGNQPQHF. CDR3 sequence (DNA): TGTGCCAGCAGCGACACCGGACAGGGGAGTTTGGGCAATCAGCCCCAGCATTTT.

The table lists this clone with a count of one. The CDR3 nucleotides are TGTGCCACCGGCGGACAGAGACTCACTGAAGCTTTCTTT. Protein product: CATGGQRLTEAFF. This rearrangement joins TRBV15 to TRBJ1-1; D possibly corresponds to TRBD1 (6 bases). The CDR3 sequence is 13 residues long. Trimming took 8 bases from V and 4 from J, leaving 14 bases between them. The V gene's germline CDR1 is LNHNV and CDR2 YYDKDF (reference sequence).

V gene TRBV4-3 combines with J gene TRBJ2-2; 8 bases match TRBD2. The CDR3 consists of 18 residues. Germline-derived CDR1 and CDR2 are LGHNA and YSLEER. With V trimmed by 3 bases and J by 5 bases, 14 bases remained unmatched. CDR3 nucleotide sequence: TGCGCCAGCAGCCAGGGCGTTCCGGGAGGGGGGGATACCGGGGAGCTGTTTTTT. Translated: CASSQGVPGGGDTGELFF.

V is TRBV20-1 and J is TRBJ2-7, with TRBD2 matching over 10 bases. After removal of 3 bases from V and 3 bases from J, the junction contained 5 bases not matched to a gene. The CDR3 covers 14 residues. Germline CDR1 reads DFQATT; CDR2 reads SNEGSKA (reference sequence). The CDR3 DNA is TGCAGTGCTAGTCTAGCGGGAGTGGTCTACGAGCAGTACTTC. Residues: CSASLAGVVYEQYF.

This clone was picked up a small number of times. The chain recombines TRBV27 with TRBJ2-2, with D possibly matching TRBD2 (5 bases). CDR1 MNHEY and CDR2 SMNVEV come from the germline V gene (reference sequence). Trimming took off 5 bases at V and 3 bases at J, with 13 bases between the two ends. The length of the CDR3 is 15 residues. This chain's CDR3 is CASSPRTFYTGELFF. The CDR3 DNA sequence: TGTGCCAGCAGTCCCCGGACTTTTTACACCGGGGAGCTGTTTTTT.

The chain couples TRBV27 to TRBJ2-7, with 9 bases lining up with TRBD1. Unmatched junction bases numbered 5, after V lost 3 bases and J lost 2 bases. The CDR3 is made up of 15 amino acids. CDR1 and CDR2 (germline): MNHEY, SMNVEV (reference sequence). Written as DNA, the CDR3 is TGTGCCAGCAGTTTCGACAGGGGGGGGACCTACGAGCAGTACTTC. As protein: CASSFDRGGTYEQYF.

The CDR3 region has the DNA TGTGCCAGCAGTGTAAACACAGGGAACTATGGCTACACCTTC. Its translation: CASSVNTGNYGYTF. The chain uses TRBV2 and TRBJ1-2; weak D call: TRBD1 (6 bases). The germline gives CDR1 SNHLY, CDR2 FYNNEI. The CDR3 is 14 residues long. The V end was cut by 4 bases, the J end by 2 bases, with 11 bases between.

This chain uses TRBV11-2 with TRBJ2-3, with unresolved D. Germline CDR1 and CDR2: SGHAT and FQNNGV. The CDR3 length is 15 residues. Trimming took off 2 bases at V and 0 bases at J, with 9 bases between the two ends. For the CDR3, the DNA is TGTGCCAGCAGCTTACATGCACGGAGCACAGATACGCAGTATTTT. Translating gives CASSLHARSTDTQYF.

The J gene is TRBJ2-5, the V gene TRBV7-7; 7 nucleotides align to TRBD1. The CDR3 has 15 residues. Germline V gives CDR1 SSHAT, CDR2 FNYEAQ (reference sequence). Unmatched junction bases numbered 13, after V lost 8 bases and J lost 4 bases. The CDR3 loop reads CASGPTQGTSETQYF. As DNA, the CDR3 is TGTGCCAGCGGCCCGACACAGGGGACATCAGAGACCCAGTACTTC.

As for this clone: An end of the junction differs from the germline gene, which may be a read error. The chain carries TRBV6-2 or TRBV6-3 and TRBJ2-3, with a weak D call TRBD2 (6 bases). This CDR3 is 18 amino acids long. Germline-derived CDR1 and CDR2 are MNHEY and SVGEGT. CDR3 coding DNA: TGTGCCAGCAGCTACTTACGCGGGATCCTAAGGGGCACAGATACGCAGTATTTT. As protein: CASSYLRGILRGTDTQYF.

The rearrangement joins TRBV13 to TRBJ1-3, with D perhaps matching TRBD1 (5 bases). The length of the CDR3 is 15 residues. V dropped 0 bases and J dropped 2 bases, with 8 bases sitting between them. Germline V gene sequence: CDR1 PRHDT, CDR2 FYEKMQ (reference sequence). The CDR3 spells CASSLGRRAGNTIYF. The CDR3 bases are TGTGCCAGCAGCTTAGGCCGCAGGGCTGGAAACACCATATATTTT.

The gene calls are TRBV4-2 and TRBJ1-5; D unresolved. Trimming removed 1 base at V and 3 bases at J, with 4 bases between. Germline lookup yields CDR1 LGHNA and CDR2 YNFKEQ. The CDR3 length is 13 residues. The CDR3 sequence is CASSQVLNQPQHF. The CDR3, as DNA: TGTGCCAGCAGCCAAGTTCTCAATCAGCCCCAGCATTTT.

This sequence joins TRBV14 and TRBJ2-2; 8 bases fit TRBD2. The CDR3 runs to 16 residues. Trimming took 4 bases from V and 1 from J; bases not matched to a gene: 5. Germline CDR1 and CDR2: SGHDN and FVKESK. In DNA, the CDR3 is TGTGCCAGCAGCCGCCATCGGGGGGGGAACACCGGGGAGCTGTTTTTT. Residues: CASSRHRGGNTGELFF.

The J gene is TRBJ2-2, the V gene TRBV5-1, with D possibly TRBD2 on 6 matching bases. Trimming cost V 5 bases and J 2 bases, with 10 bases left between them. This CDR3 spans 14 amino acids. From germline, CDR1 is SGHRS and CDR2 YFSETQ. CDR3 nucleotides: TGCGCCAGCAGGGCTAGCGCCAACACCGGGGAGCTGTTTTTT. Its translation: CASRASANTGELFF.

The V call is TRBV29-1, the J call TRBJ2-3, with 9 bases fitting TRBD2. The germline V gene encodes CDR1 SQVTM and CDR2 ANQGSEA. The CDR3 loop spans 17 amino acids. V was clipped by 6 bases and J by 3 bases; unmatched bases: 16. The CDR3 nucleotides are TGCAGCGTCCCCCGGCCGGCTAGCGGGAAGGTAACAGATACGCAGTATTTT. Amino acids: CSVPRPASGKVTDTQYF.

The chain has TRBV10-1 and TRBJ2-7; possibly TRBD1 for D (5 bases). Germline CDR1 is WNHNN and CDR2 is SYGVQD (reference sequence). This CDR3 is built from 14 residues. Between the trimmed V and J ends, which lost 7 bases and 3 bases, there was a span of 16 bases. The CDR3 DNA follows: TGCGCCAGCATGGGCAGTCTAGGGGTCTACGAGCAGTACGTC. It specifies CASMGSLGVYEQYV.

The chain couples TRBV18 to TRBJ2-1, with no clear D. This CDR3 contains 14 residues. Trimming cost V 1 base and J 10 bases, with 14 bases left between them. The germline gives CDR1 KGHSH, CDR2 LQKENI. Written as DNA, the CDR3 is TGTGCCAGCTCACCACTCGATGACTCAACCGAGCAGTTCTTC. Protein: CASSPLDDSTEQFF.

V is TRBV6-2 or TRBV6-3 and J is TRBJ2-7; D not resolved. The CDR3 has 14 amino acids. Trimming pared 2 bases from V and 4 bases from J, leaving 12 bases between. The V gene's germline CDR1 is MNHEY and CDR2 SVGEGT. CDR3 coding DNA: TGTGCCAGCAGTTACGGAAGCGAGCCTTACGAGCAGTACTTC. The encoded protein is CASSYGSEPYEQYF.

The chain recombines TRBV30 with TRBJ2-7, with D tentatively TRBD2 (7 bases). Germline CDR1 is GTSNPN and CDR2 is SVGIG (reference sequence). V shed 2 bases and J shed 1 base, with 12 bases lying between them. The length of the CDR3 is 14 residues. The CDR3 bases are TGTGCCTGGAGTAAGGGGGGGACGTCCTACGAGCAGTACTTC. Amino acids: CAWSKGGTSYEQYF.

This sequence joins TRBV7-9 and TRBJ2-1; D is perhaps TRBD1 (6 bases). The CDR3 spans 15 residues. V was shortened by 3 bases and J by 5 bases, with 14 bases between the two germline ends. From germline, CDR1 is SEHNR and CDR2 FQNEAQ (reference sequence). The CDR3 reads CASSFYDRMDNEQFF. The DNA for the CDR3 is TGTGCCAGCAGCTTTTATGACAGGATGGACAATGAGCAGTTCTTC.

The V and J genes are TRBV7-9 and TRBJ2-1; the D gene is possibly TRBD2 (6 bases). From germline, CDR1 is SEHNR and CDR2 FQNEAQ (reference sequence). The CDR3 covers 15 residues. Trimming took 1 base from V and 2 from J, leaving 9 bases between them. The CDR3 sequence is CASSLGLATYNEQFF. CDR3 nucleotide sequence: TGTGCCAGCAGCTTAGGGCTAGCGACCTACAATGAGCAGTTCTTC.

The chain joins TRBV9 to TRBJ2-2; no clear D gene. The CDR3 covers 16 residues. Germline CDR1 and CDR2: SGDLS and YYNGEE. Trimming cost V 0 bases and J 2 bases, with 11 bases left between them. As DNA, the CDR3 is TGTGCCAGCAGCGTAGGGCACAGAGAAAACACCGGGGAGCTGTTTTTT. As protein: CASSVGHRENTGELFF.

The gene calls are TRBV5-1 and TRBJ1-1; unclear D gene. The CDR3 spans 15 residues. V lost 3 bases and J lost 0, with 12 bases in between. Germline V gene lookup returns CDR1 SGHRS and CDR2 YFSETQ. The DNA for the CDR3 is TGCGCCAGCAGCTGGGCCGGGGAGTTGAACACTGAAGCTTTCTTT. It specifies CASSWAGELNTEAFF.

The chain combines TRBV9 with TRBJ1-2; the match to TRBD1 covers 10 bases. This CDR3 region has 16 residues. Per germline, CDR1 SGDLS and CDR2 YYNGEE. V gave up 7 bases and J gave up 4 bases; unmatched junction bases: 13. The CDR3 is CASSEGRDRGPYGYTF. The CDR3 coding sequence is TGTGCCAGCTCCGAGGGGAGGGACAGGGGCCCCTATGGCTACACCTTC.

This chain joins TRBV30 and TRBJ1-4; D uncertain. This CDR3 spans 14 amino acids. The V gene's germline CDR1 is GTSNPN and CDR2 SVGIG (reference sequence). Trimming cost V 0 bases and J 8 bases, with 13 bases left between them. In DNA form, the CDR3 reads TGTGCCTGGAGTGTACGCGGGTTAGGCGAAAAACTGTTTTTT. Amino acids: CAWSVRGLGEKLFF.

V is TRBV4-1 and J is TRBJ2-3; D unresolved. Germline CDR1 and CDR2: MGHRA and YSYEKL. V shed 1 base and J shed 0 bases, with 8 bases lying between them. The CDR3 length is 15 residues. CDR3: CASSQGQISTDTQYF. In DNA, the CDR3 is TGCGCCAGCAGCCAAGGACAAATTAGCACAGATACGCAGTATTTT.

This chain connects TRBV7-8 to TRBJ2-3, with D possibly being TRBD2 (5 bases). Germline V gene lookup returns CDR1 SGHVS and CDR2 FQNEAQ. V lost 3 bases and J lost 2, with 15 bases in between. CDR3 size: 16 residues. In DNA form, the CDR3 reads TGTGCCAGCAGCTTGACTACTGTTTACCTCACAGATACGCAGTATTTT. It translates to CASSLTTVYLTDTQYF.

This rearrangement joins TRBV27 to TRBJ2-1; the match to TRBD2 covers 15 bases. The CDR3 consists of 19 residues. Germline trimming cut 2 bases from V and 2 bases from J; bases unmatched to any gene: 7. Germline assignment: CDR1 MNHEY and CDR2 SMNVEV (reference sequence). CDR3 amino acids: CASSLQGGLAGGPYNEQFF. The CDR3 DNA reads TGTGCCAGCAGTTTACAGGGTGGACTAGCGGGAGGGCCCTACAATGAGCAGTTCTTC.